The clone carrying this T cell receptor (beta chain) was counted many times. Antigen: not known. The source of the sample is a study of CD8+CD57+ T cells in acquired aplastic anemia. Background on the study: Sorted CD4+ and CD8+ cells gave a mean 3.2 ug DNA, range about 0.17 to 27.4 ug.

The CDR3 has 14 amino acids. The ends lost 4 bases at V and 4 bases at J; junction bases unmatched: 7. Germline loops: CDR1 SGHRS, CDR2 YFSETQ. Previously, flow cytometry had revealed CD8+CD57+ cell expansion in the patients chosen for sequencing. Diagnosis of severe acquired aplastic anemia applied to all patients. Patient blood was sampled before any therapy had been received. Genomic DNA served as template for TCR beta VDJ and CDR3 profiling. TCRdb re-called the reads with MiXCR, one entry per CDR3 protein. The sample gives roughly 190,000 distinct CDR3 sequences, less than 60% of which show up once; 8% to 10% is in the top ten. Findings and limits, study-wide: With respect to CD8+ Simpson's diversity, patients and controls did not differ significantly.

The chain couples TRBV5-1 to TRBJ1-1; 7 bases map to TRBD1. Sequencing was done on a sample of sorted CD4+, CD8+, or CD8+CD57+ T cells (not recorded which) from PBMCs. The receptor was isolated from a human donor with aplastic anemia. For the CDR3, the DNA is TGCGCCAGCAGCGCCCAGGGGGTGGGCACTGAAGCTTTCTTT. This translates into CASSAQGVGTEAFF.